Shown below are 4 T cell receptor beta chains from a single sample sequenced in a study of CD8 T cells in ankylosing spondylitis. TCRdb analysed the 5' RACE reads with MiXCR anew, one entry per CDR3 protein. The data hold 250,000 to 350,000 distinct CDR3 sequences, with roughly 20% observed a single time. Sequencing used blood, either unsorted or a sorted T cell fraction (not recorded which). All receptors derive from a male donor with ankylosing spondylitis or in good health (not recorded which).

The chain has TRBV27 and TRBJ1-2; no clear D gene. Trimming left V 0 bases short and J 2 bases short, with 10 bases between. The CDR3 contains 15 residues. Germline CDR1 reads MNHEY; CDR2 reads SMNVEV (reference sequence). DNA for the CDR3: TGTGCCAGCAGTTTATCTGCCGAGGGAAACTATGGCTACACCTTC. Translating it yields CASSLSAEGNYGYTF.

This clonotype showed up just a few times. The J gene is TRBJ2-2, the V gene TRBV20-1, with 7 bases fitting TRBD2. CDR3 length: 14 amino acids. Per the germline V gene, CDR1 is DFQATT and CDR2 is SNEGSKA (reference sequence). V shed 6 bases and J 6 bases; nucleotides not matched to a gene: 10. The CDR3 is CSAQTSIGAGELFF. The CDR3 DNA is TGCAGTGCGCAGACTAGCATAGGCGCCGGGGAGCTGTTTTTT.

The CDR3 bases are TGTGCCAGCAGCGTAGATCGAGGAGGGACCCAGTACTTC. It yields the protein CASSVDRGGTQYF. The chain combines TRBV9 with TRBJ2-5; possible D gene TRBD2, 5 bases. The ends were cut back, 0 bases at V and 7 bases at J, with 10 bases in the middle. The length of the CDR3 is 13 residues. In germline, CDR1 is SGDLS, CDR2 YYNGEE.

The chain has TRBV20-1 and TRBJ2-5; 11 bases agree with TRBD2. V was clipped by 1 base and J by 4 bases; unmatched bases: 2. Germline V gene sequence: CDR1 DFQATT, CDR2 SNEGSKA (reference sequence). The CDR3 is 14 amino acids. CDR3 nucleotide sequence: TGCAGTGCTAGAGTGCTAGCGGGAGGAGAGACCCAGTACTTC. Translation gives CSARVLAGGETQYF.